These 25 T cell receptor beta chains were sequenced from one sample in a study of post-analysis software for immune sequencing data. Study-level points and caveats: Higher frequency in patients than in controls was seen for a handful of TRBV segments, with TRBV5-6, TRBV5-1 and TRBV20-1 among them.

What these receptors recognize is not known. Tagging with unique molecular identifiers was a feature of the TCR beta cDNA libraries. TCRdb independently ran MiXCR on the PCR reads; one entry per CDR3 protein. The data hold roughly 800,000 distinct CDR3 sequences, with approximately 44% observed a single time. The sample comprised blood. The source of these receptors is a girl aged 10-17 years with multiple sclerosis.

V gene TRBV15 combines with J gene TRBJ1-5, with D unclear. Germline CDR1 is LNHNV and CDR2 is YYDKDF (reference sequence). Trimming took off 1 base at V and 0 bases at J, with 10 bases between the two ends. This CDR3 region has 16 residues. CDR3 sequence reads: CATSRVELHSNQPQHF. The CDR3 DNA reads TGTGCCACCAGCAGAGTCGAACTACATAGCAATCAGCCCCAGCATTTT.

V gene TRBV20-1 combines with J gene TRBJ2-7, with 8 positions matching TRBD2. With V trimmed by 6 bases and J by 0 bases, 4 bases remained unmatched. The CDR3 is 13 residues long. The V gene's germline CDR1 is DFQATT and CDR2 SNEGSKA (reference sequence). The CDR3, as DNA: TGCAGTGCGACCGGGACTAGCTCCTACGAGCAGTACTTC. This gives the protein CSATGTSSYEQYF.

The genes are TRBV5-1 and TRBJ2-1; 12 positions agree with TRBD2. Germline assignment: CDR1 SGHRS and CDR2 YFSETQ. Trimming took 4 bases from V and 6 from J; bases not matched to a gene: 8. CDR3 size: 16 residues. CDR3 sequence (DNA): TGCGCCAGCAGCCCAAGGACTAGCGGGACTGGCAATGAGCAGTTCTTC. Amino acids: CASSPRTSGTGNEQFF. The full variable domain, with the rest looked up from reference TRBV5-1 and TRBJ2-1, is KAGVTQTPRYLIKTRGQQVTLSCSPISGHRSVSWYQQTPGQGLQFLFEYFSETQRNKGNFPGRFSGRQFSNSRSEMNVSTLELGDSALYLCASSPRTSGTGNEQFFGPGTRLTVL.

With regard to this clonotype: A read error may produce the germline difference seen at one junction end. The chain couples TRBV6-5 to TRBJ1-6, with D possibly matching TRBD1 (5 bases). The CDR3 is made up of 13 amino acids. CDR1 and CDR2 from the germline V gene are MNHEY and SVGAGI. The CDR3 DNA is TGTGCCAGCAGCCAAGGGGCGAGGGCACCCCCCCACTTT. As protein: CASSQGARAPPHF.

V and J are TRBV6-1 and TRBJ1-5; 11 bases are shared with TRBD1. The germline gives CDR1 MNHNS, CDR2 SASEGT. With 4 bases clipped from V and 6 bases from J, the junction kept 5 bases outside the gene matches. This CDR3 has 15 amino acids. CDR3 in DNA: TGTGCCAGCAGTGGAGGACAGGGGGCGGGTCAGCCCCAGCATTTT. Amino acid sequence: CASSGGQGAGQPQHF.

Here the CDR3 reads CASSPRGRGAYNEQFF. The CDR3 coding sequence is TGTGCCAGCAGCCCCCGGGGGCGGGGGGCCTACAATGAGCAGTTCTTC. J is TRBJ2-1 and V is TRBV3-1; TRBD2 matches at 8 bases. Germline V gene data show CDR1 as LGHDT and CDR2 as YNNKEL (reference sequence). J gave up 2 bases and V 4 bases, and 7 bases lay outside the gene matches. The CDR3 is made up of 16 amino acids.

The rearrangement joins TRBV20-1 to TRBJ2-7; tentatively, D is TRBD2 (6 bases). V gave up 1 base and J gave up 0 bases, with 10 bases separating them. Germline assignment: CDR1 DFQATT and CDR2 SNEGSKA (reference sequence). The CDR3 sequence is 14 residues long. The CDR3 DNA follows: TGCAGTGCTAGAGGTCGAGCGGGCTCCTACGAGCAGTACTTC. Translated, it gives CSARGRAGSYEQYF.

V and J are TRBV29-1 and TRBJ2-1, with TRBD2 matching 10 bases. The CDR3 totals 15 residues. Looked up from germline, CDR1 is SQVTM and CDR2 is ANQGSEA. V gave up 1 base and J gave up 8 bases; unmatched junction bases: 8. The CDR3 DNA reads as TGCAGCGTTGAAGGTTTGGCTAGCGGGAGCGATGAGCAGTTCTTC. Amino acid sequence: CSVEGLASGSDEQFF.

In regard to this clonotype: A much larger clone differs by one base, so this may be a read error. The chain links TRBV7-3 to TRBJ2-1, with D hard to call. The CDR3 is made up of 16 amino acids. Germline CDR1 reads SGHTA; CDR2 reads FQGTGA. The ends were cut back, 1 base at V and 10 bases at J, with 20 bases in the middle. This CDR3 is CASSLRGGDTTYEQFF. The CDR3 bases are TGTGCCAGCAGCTTAAGGGGTGGCGACACCACCTACGAGCAGTTCTTC.

The sample holds many counts of this clonotype. V is TRBV20-1 and J is TRBJ2-5; no clear D gene. The CDR3 is 11 amino acids. Trimming left V 6 bases short and J 1 base short, with 6 bases between. The V gene's germline CDR1 is DFQATT and CDR2 SNEGSKA (reference sequence). The CDR3, as DNA: TGCAGTGCCACATCCCAAGAGACCCAGTACTTC. Residues: CSATSQETQYF.

The chain has TRBV7-2 and TRBJ2-1; 10 bases agree with TRBD1. V was clipped by 3 bases and J by 1 base; unmatched bases: 15. This CDR3 comprises 20 residues. Germline V CDR1 and CDR2: SGHTA, FQGNSA. In DNA form, the CDR3 reads TGTGCCAGCAGCTTTAAAGGGGGACAGGGGCCAAAGTGGTCCTACAATGAGCAGTTCTTC. Its translation is CASSFKGGQGPKWSYNEQFF.

This chain connects TRBV2 to TRBJ1-5; D not resolved. The CDR3 contains 13 residues. The ends were cut back, 0 bases at V and 6 bases at J, with 6 bases in the middle. Germline CDR1 is SNHLY and CDR2 is FYNNEI. CDR3 nucleotides: TGTGCCAGCAGTGAAGCCCCGGGTCAGCCCCAGCATTTT. Protein product: CASSEAPGQPQHF.

The CDR3 region is CASSSATDYEQYF. The CDR3 region has the DNA TGTGCCAGCAGCTCCGCGACAGACTACGAGCAGTACTTC. The rearrangement links TRBV7-9 to TRBJ2-7, with a weak D call TRBD1 (5 bases). Germline V CDR1 and CDR2: SEHNR, FQNEAQ (reference sequence). V was pared by 4 bases and J by 3 bases, with 10 bases between. The CDR3 is made up of 13 amino acids.

This clonotype was detected a few times. This chain links TRBV7-2 with TRBJ1-2, with TRBD1 as a possible D gene (5 bases). The CDR3 contains 13 residues. Germline assignment: CDR1 SGHTA and CDR2 FQGNSA. Trimming removed 3 bases from V and 6 bases from J, with 11 bases in between. The CDR3 DNA reads TGTGCCAGCAGCTTGACCAGGGACCATGGCTACACCTTC. Translating gives CASSLTRDHGYTF.

The chain links TRBV4-3 to TRBJ2-1; D is ambiguous. Trimming cost V 0 bases and J 7 bases, with 16 bases left between them. The V gene's germline CDR1 is LGHNA and CDR2 YSLEER. This CDR3 spans 16 amino acids. The CDR3 region has the DNA TGCGCCAGCAGCCAAGATCCTCCATCACGGGCAAATGAGCAGTTCTTC. Amino acids: CASSQDPPSRANEQFF.

The chain couples TRBV6-6 to TRBJ1-1; a possible D gene is TRBD1 (6 bases). The CDR3 covers 14 residues. Trimming left V 8 bases short and J 1 base short, with 14 bases between. Germline loops: CDR1 MNHNY, CDR2 SVGAGI (reference sequence). The chain's CDR3 is CASLTGAPNTEAFF. CDR3 sequence (DNA): TGTGCCAGCCTAACGGGGGCCCCGAACACTGAAGCTTTCTTT.

The V gene is TRBV20-1, the J gene TRBJ2-5; D gene uncertain. The CDR3 consists of 11 residues. In germline, CDR1 is DFQATT, CDR2 SNEGSKA (reference sequence). V shed 1 base and J shed 5 bases, with 5 bases lying between them. CDR3 region: CSARGMETQYF. The CDR3 DNA sequence: TGCAGTGCTAGAGGGATGGAGACCCAGTACTTC.

The chain employs TRBV12-3 or TRBV12-4 and TRBJ2-4, with TRBD1 matching over 8 bases. This CDR3 has 15 amino acids. V lost 2 bases and J lost 7; bases outside the gene matches: 7. Written as DNA, the CDR3 is TGTGCCAGCAGTTTATTTGGACAGGGAGTGAACATTCAGTACTTC. Amino acid sequence: CASSLFGQGVNIQYF.

The rearrangement uses TRBV7-9 and TRBJ1-2; 9 bases agree with TRBD1. The CDR3 spans 13 residues. Germline V gene data show CDR1 as SEHNR and CDR2 as FQNEAQ (reference sequence). V dropped 5 bases and J dropped 12; count of bases not matched to a gene: 10. The CDR3 sequence: CASSQTGGGLDTF. CDR3 nucleotides: TGTGCCAGCAGCCAGACAGGGGGGGGATTGGACACCTTC.

This CDR3 is CASMSSQETQYF. CDR3 bases: TGCGCCAGCATGAGCAGTCAAGAGACCCAGTACTTC. The chain joins TRBV5-1 to TRBJ2-5; D unresolved. The V gene lost 6 bases and the J gene lost 2 bases, with 8 bases spanning the gap. From germline, CDR1 is SGHRS and CDR2 YFSETQ. There are 12 residues in the CDR3. Based on the CDR3 plus reference TRBV5-1 and TRBJ2-5, the full variable domain is KAGVTQTPRYLIKTRGQQVTLSCSPISGHRSVSWYQQTPGQGLQFLFEYFSETQRNKGNFPGRFSGRQFSNSRSEMNVSTLELGDSALYLCASMSSQETQYFGPGTRLLVL.

This clonotype was seen more than once but under ten times. The J gene is TRBJ2-5, the V gene TRBV13; 11 positions agree with TRBD2. The CDR3 has 13 residues. In germline, CDR1 is PRHDT, CDR2 FYEKMQ (reference sequence). V gave up 5 bases and J gave up 11 bases; unmatched junction bases: 7. CDR3 DNA sequence: TGTGCCAGCAGCACAGTAGCGGGAGGGCAGCAGTACTTC. This encodes CASSTVAGGQQYF. The entire variable domain, with the rest obtained from reference TRBV13 and TRBJ2-5, is as follows: AAGVIQSPRHLIKEKRETATLKCYPIPRHDTVYWYQQGPGQDPQFLISFYEKMQSDKGSIPDRFSAQQFSDYHSELNMSSLELGDSALYFCASSTVAGGQQYFGPGTRLLVL.

The CDR3 protein is CASSAGPSIYGYTF. The DNA for the CDR3 is TGTGCCAGCAGTGCCGGGCCATCTATCTATGGCTACACCTTC. This chain links TRBV12-3 or TRBV12-4 with TRBJ1-2; D gene ambiguous. V was cut by 5 bases and J by 4 bases, with 14 bases left in between. The length of the CDR3 is 14 residues.

This chain connects TRBV7-2 to TRBJ2-5, with 11 bases lining up with TRBD2. Trimming took 3 bases from V and 2 from J; bases not matched to a gene: 5. There are 16 residues in the CDR3. Germline V CDR1 and CDR2: SGHTA, FQGNSA. The CDR3 loop is CASSFDLAGGQETQYF. The CDR3 nucleotides read TGTGCCAGCAGCTTTGACCTAGCGGGAGGACAAGAGACCCAGTACTTC.

The chain joins TRBV3-1 to TRBJ2-7, with D unresolved. CDR1 and CDR2 (germline): LGHDT, YNNKEL (reference sequence). This CDR3 has 14 amino acids. V was pared by 1 base and J by 6 bases, with 13 bases between. The CDR3 DNA reads TGTGCCAGCAGCCAAGGCTGGATCAGGACCGAGCAGTACTTC. Its translation: CASSQGWIRTEQYF.

This clonotype turned up a few times. This chain joins TRBV20-1 and TRBJ1-5; D ambiguous. The CDR3 runs 11 residues. Germline V gene lookup returns CDR1 DFQATT and CDR2 SNEGSKA (reference sequence). V lost 4 bases and J 4 bases, leaving 5 bases between the germline ends. The CDR3, as DNA: TGCAGTGCTACGGGGAATCAGCCCCAGCATTTT. Its translation is CSATGNQPQHF.